Listed here are 18 T cell receptor beta chains from one sample, sequenced in a study of beta chain features in type 1 diabetes (dated by TCRdb to the late 2010s). What the work shows at the level of the full study, not this receptor alone: In all four CD4+ subsets, TCRB CDR3 length was moderately but significantly shorter in type 1 diabetes patients.

The method behind the library was the immunoSEQ multiplex PCR assay. The High Capacity cDNA Reverse Transcription Kit was used to reverse transcribe all of the isolated RNA, meaning that expressed TCRB transcripts were what got sequenced. TCRdb took over this immuneACCESS table, retaining in-frame rearrangements with V and J assigned. Such tables are incomplete; in checked studies, under half of the missing clones stem from an unresolved V gene, and the remainder is unexplained. For this sample there are 280,000 or so clones; 15% appear just once. Roughly 0.015% of the sample is in the top ten clones. Which antigens these TCRs recognize remains unknown. Sequenced sample: naive CD4+ T cells from blood. The sample's cell subset or site label is to be understood as: true naive CD4+ T cells. These receptors all come from a man aged 18 to 29 with type 1 diabetes.

The rearrangement uses TRBV9 and TRBJ2-3, with 11 bases that match TRBD2. Germline CDR1 reads SGDLS; CDR2 reads YYNGEE. V dropped 0 bases and J dropped 0; count of bases not matched to a gene: 9. The CDR3 has 19 amino acids. CDR3 sequence (DNA): TGTGCCAGCAGCGTAGGCCTAGCGGGGGGCCGACTTAGCACAGATACGCAGTATTTT. This sequence encodes CASSVGLAGGRLSTDTQYF.

The V gene is TRBV6-4, the J gene TRBJ2-7, with a weak D call TRBD1 (5 bases). V was clipped by 3 bases and J by 0 bases, with 12 bases between them. The length of the CDR3 is 15 residues. Looked up from germline, CDR1 is MRHNA and CDR2 is SNTAGT. In nucleotides, the CDR3 is TGTGCCAGCAGTGAAAAGGGGCATAACTCCTACGAGCAGTACTTC. Translating gives CASSEKGHNSYEQYF.

This chain uses TRBV28 with TRBJ1-2, with 10 bases fitting TRBD1. The CDR3 has 13 residues. The germline V gene has CDR1 MDHEN and CDR2 SYDVKM. V gave up 8 bases and J gave up 0 bases; unmatched junction bases: 0. The CDR3 DNA sequence: TGTGCCAGCGGGACAGGGGCTAACTATGGCTACACCTTC. Translated, it gives CASGTGANYGYTF.

V gene TRBV4-3 combines with J gene TRBJ1-4, with 12 bases aligning to TRBD1. The V segment lost 0 bases and the J segment 10 bases; nucleotides outside the gene matches: 9. There are 17 residues in the CDR3. The germline V gene encodes CDR1 LGHNA and CDR2 YSLEER. CDR3 DNA: TGCGCCAGCAGCCAAGATCACGGGACAGGGGGCGCGGCAAAACTGTTTTTT. It is translated as CASSQDHGTGGAAKLFF.

The rearrangement links TRBV9 to TRBJ1-1; D is perhaps TRBD1 (5 bases). CDR1 is SGDLS and CDR2 is YYNGEE in the germline V gene. V was pared by 4 bases and J by 1 base, with 11 bases between. The CDR3 contains 14 residues. The CDR3 DNA reads TGTGCCAGCAGCCCCACAGGTACGAACACTGAAGCTTTCTTT. It codes for CASSPTGTNTEAFF.

The chain couples TRBV30 to TRBJ1-3; tentative D call: TRBD1 (6 bases). The length of the CDR3 is 13 residues. Trimming left V 5 bases short and J 1 base short, with 9 bases between. Germline V gene sequence: CDR1 GTSNPN, CDR2 SVGIG (reference sequence). Here the CDR3 DNA reads TGTGCCTGGGGACAGTCTTCTGGAAACACCATATATTTT. The encoded protein is CAWGQSSGNTIYF.

This clone appeared a few times. The J gene is TRBJ1-4, the V gene TRBV7-2; TRBD1 aligns across 9 bases. In germline, CDR1 is SGHTA, CDR2 FQGNSA. The CDR3 totals 15 residues. Trimming took 5 bases from V and 7 from J; bases not matched to a gene: 8. The CDR3 region has the DNA TGTGCCAGCAGCGCCCCCGGACAGGGGACTGAAAAACTGTTTTTT. This translates into CASSAPGQGTEKLFF. The whole variable domain, filled in from reference TRBV7-2 and TRBJ1-4, reads GAGVSQSPSNKVTEKGKDVELRCDPISGHTALYWYRQSLGQGLEFLIYFQGNSAPDKSGLPSDRFSAERTGGSVSTLTIQRTQQEDSAVYLCASSAPGQGTEKLFFGSGTQLSVL.

The rearrangement uses TRBV6-4 and TRBJ2-4; 7 nucleotides match TRBD2. The V and J ends lost 2 bases and 14 bases, in that order; junction bases with no gene match: 9. The CDR3 runs 13 residues. Per germline, CDR1 MRHNA and CDR2 SNTAGT. CDR3 bases: TGTGCCAGCAGTGACGGGCACCGGGACTACAAGTACTTC. Translation: CASSDGHRDYKYF.

The V and J genes are TRBV30 and TRBJ2-5, with TRBD1 as a possible D gene (5 bases). Trimming shortened V by 4 bases and J by 3 bases, and 21 bases separated the two germline ends. The CDR3 runs 16 residues. Germline-derived CDR1 and CDR2 are GTSNPN and SVGIG (reference sequence). CDR3 in amino acids: CAWTSFRRQGKETQYF. The CDR3, as DNA: TGTGCCTGGACCTCCTTCCGGCGGCAGGGTAAAGAGACCCAGTACTTC.

This clone was recorded a few times. J is TRBJ2-5 and V is TRBV5-1; 9 bases align to TRBD1. CDR1 SGHRS and CDR2 YFSETQ come from the germline V gene. CDR3 length: 15 amino acids. V was pared by 0 bases and J by 2 bases, with 2 bases of the junction left unmatched. The CDR3 DNA reads as TGCGCCAGCAGCTTGGTGGGGACAGGGCAAGAGACCCAGTACTTC. This gives the protein CASSLVGTGQETQYF.

The chain has TRBV5-1 and TRBJ2-3; 13 positions agree with TRBD2. V trimming: 4 bases; J trimming: 1 base; junction bases outside the gene matches: 9. The CDR3 consists of 18 residues. Germline loops: CDR1 SGHRS, CDR2 YFSETQ. The CDR3 sequence is CASSPGTSGVIGTDTQYF. The CDR3, as DNA: TGCGCCAGCAGCCCCGGGACTAGCGGGGTAATTGGCACAGATACGCAGTATTTT.

This clone was seen a handful of times. The V and J genes are TRBV14 and TRBJ2-4, with D uncertain. The CDR3 covers 13 residues. Trimming cost V 2 bases and J 6 bases, with 8 bases left between them. The germline CDR1 and CDR2 sequences are SGHDN and FVKESK. The DNA for the CDR3 is TGTGCCAGCAGCCAACGCCTAACAAACATTCAGTACTTC. It encodes CASSQRLTNIQYF.

V usage is TRBV2 and J usage is TRBJ1-1; the D gene is possibly TRBD1 (5 bases). Trimming took 4 bases from V and 4 from J, leaving 7 bases between them. The germline CDR1 and CDR2 sequences are SNHLY and FYNNEI. The CDR3 runs to 12 residues. The CDR3 DNA reads TGTGCCAGCAGTGGGGGGGGCACTGAAGCTTTCTTT. This encodes CASSGGGTEAFF.

V gene TRBV21-1 combines with J gene TRBJ2-7; no check of the table's D call, TRBD1, against the DNA was made. TRBV21-1 is tagged as a pseudogene. The CDR3 loop spans 18 amino acids. CDR3 nucleotides: TGTGCCAGCAGCAAGTCGACGGGTCCCGGGACAGCCTCCTACGAGCAGTACTTC. It encodes CASSKSTGPGTASYEQYF.

To note about this clone: At the DNA level, this CDR3 is encoded by other sequences in the same sample as well. The V gene is TRBV18, the J gene TRBJ2-5, with 10 bases aligning to TRBD2. This CDR3 is built from 15 residues. CDR1 is KGHSH, CDR2 LQKENI, per germline. J was trimmed by 2 bases and V by 3 bases; bases with no gene match: 3. The CDR3 loop reads CASSPRTSGQETQYF. The CDR3 DNA is TGTGCCAGCTCACCGCGGACTAGCGGACAAGAGACCCAGTACTTC.

This clone has only a few counts. V usage is TRBV28 and J usage is TRBJ2-7, with D unresolved. This CDR3 comprises 14 residues. Germline CDR1 reads MDHEN; CDR2 reads SYDVKM. With 2 bases removed from V and 2 bases from J, the gap between germline ends came to 10 bases. The CDR3 protein is CASSLIPNPYEQYF. CDR3 in DNA: TGTGCCAGCAGTTTAATCCCCAATCCCTACGAGCAGTACTTC.

The CDR3 coding sequence is TGTGCCAGCAGCGTAGCAGGGTTTGGCGAGCAGTACTTC. Its translation: CASSVAGFGEQYF. V usage is TRBV9 and J usage is TRBJ2-7; D perhaps matches TRBD1 (5 bases). CDR3 size: 13 residues. CDR1 and CDR2 from the germline V gene are SGDLS and YYNGEE. V dropped 0 bases and J dropped 6 bases, with 10 bases sitting between them.

This clone was seen only a few times. V usage is TRBV7-9 and J usage is TRBJ2-1; D possibly corresponds to TRBD1 (7 bases). This CDR3 contains 15 residues. Germline CDR1 SEHNR, CDR2 FQNEAQ (reference sequence). Trimming took 5 bases from V and 12 from J, leaving 23 bases between them. CDR3 amino acids: CASSRGTVRLGMQFF. The DNA of the CDR3 is TGTGCCAGCAGCCGCGGGACAGTCCGCCTTGGGATGCAGTTCTTC.